The 24 T cell receptor beta chains below all came from one sample that was sequenced in a study of T cells after yellow fever vaccination. TCRdb passed the 5' RACE reads through MiXCR, listing each CDR3 protein once. The sample contains some 560,000 distinct CDR3 sequences, roughly 21% of which appear only once. Sequences were derived from PBMCs, sampled 15 days after the yellow fever booster vaccination. These receptors all stem from a man aged 25-45 years who received the YFV17D yellow fever vaccine.

The chain recombines TRBV9 with TRBJ2-3; D unresolved. Trimming stripped 3 bases from V and 5 bases from J, with 7 bases between. This CDR3 region has 12 residues. Per the germline V gene, CDR1 is SGDLS and CDR2 is YYNGEE. The CDR3 spells CASSASLDTQYF. CDR3 nucleotides: TGTGCCAGCAGCGCCAGCCTAGATACGCAGTATTTT.

The gene calls are TRBV6-2 or TRBV6-3 and TRBJ2-2; no firm D call. V was clipped by 6 bases and J by 0 bases, with 14 bases between them. The germline CDR1 and CDR2 sequences are MNHEY and SVGEGT. The CDR3 totals 16 residues. CDR3 loop: CASSPLRSPNTGELFF. The CDR3 nucleotides are TGTGCCAGCAGCCCGTTGCGCTCACCGAACACCGGGGAGCTGTTTTTT.

This chain joins TRBV12-3 or TRBV12-4 and TRBJ2-2, with D unclear. The CDR3 consists of 14 residues. V dropped 4 bases and J dropped 6 bases, with 12 bases sitting between them. The CDR3 nucleotides are TGTGCCAGCAGTTCGACCCGAGGTCCCGGGGAGCTGTTTTTT. Amino acid sequence: CASSSTRGPGELFF.

This clonotype was detected only a few times. The chain is built from TRBV12-3 or TRBV12-4 and TRBJ2-5; no clear D. The ends were cut back, 1 base at V and 5 bases at J, with 8 bases in the middle. The CDR3 length is 13 residues. CDR3 in DNA: TGTGCCAGCAGTTTAGGATTCTTGGAGACCCAGTACTTC. Protein: CASSLGFLETQYF.

The rearrangement links TRBV5-1 to TRBJ1-2; possibly TRBD1 for D (6 bases). There are 15 residues in the CDR3. The V end lost 5 bases, the J end lost 3 bases, and 17 bases lay between the germline ends. Germline V gives CDR1 SGHRS, CDR2 YFSETQ. In DNA, the CDR3 is TGCGCCAGCAGAAGAGCGACAGGAGCTGACTATGGCTACACCTTC. Encoded protein: CASRRATGADYGYTF. The whole variable domain, remainder taken from reference TRBV5-1 and TRBJ1-2, is KAGVTQTPRYLIKTRGQQVTLSCSPISGHRSVSWYQQTPGQGLQFLFEYFSETQRNKGNFPGRFSGRQFSNSRSEMNVSTLELGDSALYLCASRRATGADYGYTFGSGTRLTVV.

In this sample, this clonotype turned up a few times. The chain couples TRBV5-5 to TRBJ1-4; TRBD1 agrees at 7 bases. The V and J ends lost 5 bases and 10 bases, in that order; junction bases with no gene match: 11. The V gene's germline CDR1 is SGHKS and CDR2 YYEKEE (reference sequence). CDR3 length: 14 amino acids. CDR3 in amino acids: CASRPGQSLTKLFF. Written as DNA, the CDR3 is TGTGCCAGCAGACCGGGACAGTCCCTTACAAAACTGTTTTTT.

The chain employs TRBV6-2 or TRBV6-3 and TRBJ1-1; TRBD1 might be the D (5 bases). Per germline, CDR1 MNHEY and CDR2 SVGEGT. CDR3 size: 15 residues. Trimming removed 0 bases at V and 0 bases at J, with 8 bases between. The CDR3 sequence: CASSYSRGVNTEAFF. The CDR3 DNA is TGTGCCAGCAGTTACTCGAGAGGGGTGAACACTGAAGCTTTCTTT.

The chain is built from TRBV14 and TRBJ2-1, with a weak D call TRBD2 (5 bases). CDR3 length: 13 residues. V lost 5 bases, J lost 9 bases, and 14 bases lay in between. Germline V gene sequence: CDR1 SGHDN, CDR2 FVKESK. The CDR3 sequence is CASSSTRLGEQFF. The CDR3 DNA sequence: TGTGCCAGCAGCTCCACTAGATTGGGTGAGCAGTTCTTC.

This clonotype was seen more than once but under ten times. V gene TRBV18 combines with J gene TRBJ2-1; 9 bases match TRBD2. Germline CDR1 reads KGHSH; CDR2 reads LQKENI. CDR3 length: 18 residues. The V segment lost 1 base and the J segment 3 bases; nucleotides outside the gene matches: 10. CDR3 bases: TGTGCCAGCTCACCACTTCCTAGCGGGACGGCATACTACAATGAGCAGTTCTTC. Translated: CASSPLPSGTAYYNEQFF.

The V call is TRBV2, the J call TRBJ1-3, with TRBD1 as a possible D gene (5 bases). CDR1 SNHLY and CDR2 FYNNEI come from the germline V gene. V lost 1 base and J lost 2, with 9 bases in between. CDR3 length equals 15 residues. The CDR3 reads CASSEGGIPGNTIYF. CDR3 DNA sequence: TGTGCCAGCAGTGAAGGGGGGATTCCTGGAAACACCATATATTTT.

The gene calls are TRBV5-1 and TRBJ2-3; maybe TRBD1 (6 bases). With 7 bases removed from V and 0 bases from J, the gap between germline ends came to 12 bases. Germline assignment: CDR1 SGHRS and CDR2 YFSETQ. The length of the CDR3 is 14 residues. The DNA of the CDR3 is TGCGCCAGCGACCAGGGGCTTAGCACAGATACGCAGTATTTT. The encoded protein is CASDQGLSTDTQYF.

This chain links TRBV28 with TRBJ2-5, with 7 bases that match TRBD2. The trim removed 3 bases at V and 0 bases at J, leaving 4 bases unmatched. In germline, CDR1 is MDHEN, CDR2 SYDVKM. The CDR3 length is 15 residues. The CDR3, as DNA: TGTGCCAGCAGTTTGTCTAGCGGTTACCAAGAGACCCAGTACTTC. Encoded protein: CASSLSSGYQETQYF.

This chain links TRBV5-1 with TRBJ2-7; D is perhaps TRBD1 (6 bases). The germline V gene has CDR1 SGHRS and CDR2 YFSETQ. V was cut by 1 base and J by 2 bases, with 13 bases left in between. The CDR3 covers 15 residues. The CDR3: CASSLNAGAAYEQYF. The CDR3 DNA is TGCGCCAGCAGCTTGAACGCAGGGGCTGCCTACGAGCAGTACTTC.

Only a few counts were recorded for this clonotype. The chain employs TRBV6-2 or TRBV6-3 and TRBJ1-4, with unresolved D. Germline loops: CDR1 MNHEY, CDR2 SVGEGT. V dropped 0 bases and J dropped 5 bases, with 10 bases sitting between them. This CDR3 region has 15 residues. The chain's CDR3 is CASSYSRHSNEKLFF. CDR3 sequence (DNA): TGTGCCAGCAGTTACTCGCGTCACTCAAATGAAAAACTGTTTTTT.

Only a few counts were recorded for this clonotype. The chain links TRBV12-3 or TRBV12-4 to TRBJ2-7; unclear D gene. Deletions cut 8 bases from V and 0 bases from J, with 11 bases between. The CDR3 runs to 13 residues. The CDR3 spells CASRPESSYEQYF. The CDR3 coding sequence is TGTGCCAGCCGTCCAGAGAGCTCCTACGAGCAGTACTTC.

This clonotype appeared a few times. J is TRBJ2-2 and V is TRBV28, with 9 bases fitting TRBD1. This CDR3 comprises 15 residues. Germline CDR1 MDHEN, CDR2 SYDVKM. Trimming cost V 6 bases and J 6 bases; bases outside gene matches: 8. CDR3 amino acids: CASSPRQGGAGELFF. The CDR3 DNA sequence: TGTGCCAGCAGCCCAAGACAGGGGGGGGCCGGGGAGCTGTTTTTT. The whole variable domain, filled in from reference TRBV28 and TRBJ2-2, reads DVKVTQSSRYLVKRTGEKVFLECVQDMDHENMFWYRQDPGLGLRLIYFSYDVKMKEKGDIPEGYSVSREKKERFSLILESASTNQTSMYLCASSPRQGGAGELFFGEGSRLTVL.

This clonotype was seen a few times. The V and J genes are TRBV14 and TRBJ2-2; D gene ambiguous. From germline, CDR1 is SGHDN and CDR2 FVKESK. Trimming pared 6 bases from V and 2 bases from J, leaving 10 bases between. The CDR3 contains 14 residues. The CDR3: CASRQTQNTGELFF. CDR3 bases: TGTGCCAGCAGGCAGACACAAAACACCGGGGAGCTGTTTTTT. Combining the CDR3 with reference TRBV14 and TRBJ2-2 gives the whole variable domain EAGVTQFPSHSVIEKGQTVTLRCDPISGHDNLYWYRRVMGKEIKFLLHFVKESKQDESGMPNNRFLAERTGGTYSTLKVQPAELEDSGVYFCASRQTQNTGELFFGEGSRLTVL.

The genes are TRBV10-3 and TRBJ2-3; no reliable D call. CDR1 and CDR2 (germline): ENHRY, SYGVKD. There are 15 residues in the CDR3. The V end was cut by 10 bases, the J end by 0 bases, with 17 bases between. The CDR3 DNA is TGTGCCACCGCAATAGGCAACCCTAGCACAGATACGCAGTATTTT. Its translation: CATAIGNPSTDTQYF.

This clonotype was detected only a few times. The chain combines TRBV6-1 with TRBJ2-2; a possible D gene is TRBD1 (5 bases). The V end was cut by 8 bases, the J end by 0 bases, with 16 bases between. This CDR3 has 16 amino acids. Germline V gene data show CDR1 as MNHNS and CDR2 as SASEGT. The CDR3 reads CASDRQSNANTGELFF. Here the CDR3 DNA reads TGTGCCAGCGACCGACAGAGCAACGCGAACACCGGGGAGCTGTTTTTT.

In its sample, this clonotype was seen a few times. V and J are TRBV6-1 and TRBJ2-7; D call uncertain. This CDR3 spans 8 amino acids. V gave up 11 bases and J gave up 6 bases, with 5 bases separating them. CDR1 MNHNS and CDR2 SASEGT come from the germline V gene. The CDR3 protein is CALSEQYF. The CDR3 region has the DNA TGTGCCCTTAGCGAGCAGTACTTC.

At least ten counts were recorded for this clonotype. J is TRBJ2-3 and V is TRBV4-2; D is uncertain. The CDR3 spans 16 residues. V was trimmed by 0 bases and J by 6 bases, leaving 16 bases between them. Germline V gene sequence: CDR1 LGHNA, CDR2 YNFKEQ. The CDR3 DNA sequence: TGTGCCAGCAGCCAAGACTTACGGGTTAAGACGGATACGCAGTATTTT. It yields the protein CASSQDLRVKTDTQYF.

The V call is TRBV24-1, the J call TRBJ1-2; maybe TRBD1 (5 bases). This CDR3 contains 15 residues. In germline, CDR1 is KGHDR, CDR2 SFDVKD. The V gene lost 3 bases and the J gene lost 2 bases, with 12 bases spanning the gap. The chain's CDR3 is CATSDRGAWNYGYTF. The CDR3, as DNA: TGTGCCACCAGTGATAGAGGGGCGTGGAACTATGGCTACACCTTC.

In its sample, this clonotype was seen a few times. This chain connects TRBV4-3 to TRBJ1-2, with unresolved D. Germline V gene sequence: CDR1 LGHNA, CDR2 YSLEER. Trimming took off 0 bases at V and 0 bases at J, with 11 bases between the two ends. CDR3 length: 16 residues. This chain's CDR3 is CASSQDSRVTNYGYTF. The CDR3 DNA reads as TGCGCCAGCAGCCAAGATTCCCGGGTCACTAACTATGGCTACACCTTC.

The chain has TRBV23-1 and TRBJ2-7, with 9 bases fitting TRBD2. TRBV23-1 is classed as an ORF, of uncertain function. The CDR3 length is 13 residues. J lost 3 bases, V lost 6 bases, and 3 bases had no gene match. This CDR3 reads CASRTSGFYEQYF. The CDR3 nucleotides read TGCGCCAGCAGGACTAGCGGATTCTACGAGCAGTACTTC.